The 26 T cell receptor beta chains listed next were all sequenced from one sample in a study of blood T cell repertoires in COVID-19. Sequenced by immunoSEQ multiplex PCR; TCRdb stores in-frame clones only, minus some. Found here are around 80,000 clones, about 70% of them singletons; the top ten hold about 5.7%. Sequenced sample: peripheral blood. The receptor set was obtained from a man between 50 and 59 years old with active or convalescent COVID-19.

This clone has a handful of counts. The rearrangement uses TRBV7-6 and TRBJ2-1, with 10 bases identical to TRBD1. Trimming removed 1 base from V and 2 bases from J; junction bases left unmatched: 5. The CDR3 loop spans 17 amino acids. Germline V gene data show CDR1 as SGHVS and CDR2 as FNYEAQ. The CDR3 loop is CASSLGAGTGAYNEQFF. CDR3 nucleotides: TGTGCCAGCAGCTTAGGGGCCGGGACAGGGGCCTACAATGAGCAGTTCTTC.

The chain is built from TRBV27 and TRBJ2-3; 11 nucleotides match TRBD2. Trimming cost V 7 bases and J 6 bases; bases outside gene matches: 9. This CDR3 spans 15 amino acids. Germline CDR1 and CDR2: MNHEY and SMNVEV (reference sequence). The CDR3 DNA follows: TGTGCCAGCACCTTAGCGGGGGGGCCTCGGGATACGCAGTATTTT. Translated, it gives CASTLAGGPRDTQYF.

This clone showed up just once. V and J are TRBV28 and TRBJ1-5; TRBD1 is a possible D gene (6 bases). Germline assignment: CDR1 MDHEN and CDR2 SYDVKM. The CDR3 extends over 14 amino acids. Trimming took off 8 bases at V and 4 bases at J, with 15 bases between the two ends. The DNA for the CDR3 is TGTGCCAGCGGCTCAGGGGTTCCTAATCAGCCCCAGCATTTT. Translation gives CASGSGVPNQPQHF.

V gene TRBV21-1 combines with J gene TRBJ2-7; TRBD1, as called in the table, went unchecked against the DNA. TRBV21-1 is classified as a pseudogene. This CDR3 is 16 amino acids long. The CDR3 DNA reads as TGTGCCAGCAGCAAAGGCGACAGGAGGAGCTCCTACGAGCAGTACTTC. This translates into CASSKGDRRSSYEQYF.

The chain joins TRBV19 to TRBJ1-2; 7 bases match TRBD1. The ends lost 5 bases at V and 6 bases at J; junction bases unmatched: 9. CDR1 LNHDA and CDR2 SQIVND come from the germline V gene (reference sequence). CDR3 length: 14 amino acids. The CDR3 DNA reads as TGTGCCAGTAGTGTCCCAGGGGGAACGAATGGCTACACCTTC. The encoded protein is CASSVPGGTNGYTF. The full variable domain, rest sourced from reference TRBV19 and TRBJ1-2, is DGGITQSPKYLFRKEGQNVTLSCEQNLNHDAMYWYRQDPGQGLRLIYYSQIVNDFQKGDIAEGYSVSREKKESFPLTVTSAQKNPTAFYLCASSVPGGTNGYTFGSGTRLTVV.

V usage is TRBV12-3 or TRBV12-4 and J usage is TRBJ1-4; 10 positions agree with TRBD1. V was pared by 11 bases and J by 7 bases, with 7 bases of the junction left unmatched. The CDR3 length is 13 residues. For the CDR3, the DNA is TGTGCCGTCCGACAGGGGGCGAGTGAAAAACTGTTTTTT. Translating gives CAVRQGASEKLFF.

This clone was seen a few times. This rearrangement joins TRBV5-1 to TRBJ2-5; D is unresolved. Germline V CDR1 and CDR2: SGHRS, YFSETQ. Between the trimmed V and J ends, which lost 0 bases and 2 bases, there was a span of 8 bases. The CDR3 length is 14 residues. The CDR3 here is CASSLGQAQETQYF. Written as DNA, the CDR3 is TGCGCCAGCAGCTTGGGCCAAGCTCAAGAGACCCAGTACTTC.

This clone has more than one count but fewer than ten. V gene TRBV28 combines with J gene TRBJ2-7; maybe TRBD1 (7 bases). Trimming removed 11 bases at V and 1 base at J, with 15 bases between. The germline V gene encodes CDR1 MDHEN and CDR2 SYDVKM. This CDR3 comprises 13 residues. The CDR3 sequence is CAGRETGSYEQYF. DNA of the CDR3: TGTGCCGGACGGGAGACAGGGTCCTACGAGCAGTACTTC.

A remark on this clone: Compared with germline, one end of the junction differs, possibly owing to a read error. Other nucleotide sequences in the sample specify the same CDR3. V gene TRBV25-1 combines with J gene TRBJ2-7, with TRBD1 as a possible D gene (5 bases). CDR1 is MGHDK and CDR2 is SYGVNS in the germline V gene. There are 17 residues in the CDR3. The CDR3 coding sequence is TGTGCCAGCAGTGAATTGGGGTTGACAGAGTCCCCCTACGAGCAGTATTTC. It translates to CASSELGLTESPYEQYF.

CDR3 loop: CAWRTDRGRYNEQFF. The CDR3, as DNA: TGTGCCTGGAGAACCGACAGGGGGCGATACAATGAGCAGTTCTTC. The V call is TRBV30, the J call TRBJ2-1; 10 bases agree with TRBD1. The CDR3 spans 15 residues. Trimming at V came to 3 bases and at J to 4 bases, leaving 6 bases not matched to a gene. The germline V gene encodes CDR1 GTSNPN and CDR2 SVGIG (reference sequence).

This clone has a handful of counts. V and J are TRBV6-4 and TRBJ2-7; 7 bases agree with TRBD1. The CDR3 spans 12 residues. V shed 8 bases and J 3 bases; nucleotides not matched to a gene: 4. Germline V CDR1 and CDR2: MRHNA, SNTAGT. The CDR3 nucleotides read TGTGCCAGCGGAGACAGGGACTACGAGCAGTACTTC. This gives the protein CASGDRDYEQYF.

This CDR3 reads CASSPSVGNQPQHF. Here the CDR3 DNA reads TGTGCCAGTTCCCCTTCAGTGGGCAATCAGCCCCAGCATTTT. V usage is TRBV19 and J usage is TRBJ1-5; D not resolved. CDR1 is LNHDA, CDR2 SQIVND, per germline (reference sequence). V shed 8 bases and J shed 2 bases, with 13 bases lying between them. This CDR3 spans 14 amino acids.

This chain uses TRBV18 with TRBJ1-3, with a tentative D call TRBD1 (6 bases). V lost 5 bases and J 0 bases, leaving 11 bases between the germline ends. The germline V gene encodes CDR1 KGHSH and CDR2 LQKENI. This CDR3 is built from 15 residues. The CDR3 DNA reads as TGTGCCAGCTCAGTAACAGGGTTCTCTGGAAACACCATATATTTT. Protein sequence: CASSVTGFSGNTIYF.

CDR3 loop: CASSVGGTGRSTGELFF. The CDR3 coding sequence is TGTGCCAGCAGCGTAGGGGGGACAGGGAGGTCCACCGGGGAGCTGTTTTTT. The chain carries TRBV9 and TRBJ2-2; TRBD1 agrees at 9 bases. V lost 0 bases to trimming and J lost 4 bases; unmatched junction nucleotides: 7. CDR1 and CDR2 (germline): SGDLS, YYNGEE. There are 17 residues in the CDR3.

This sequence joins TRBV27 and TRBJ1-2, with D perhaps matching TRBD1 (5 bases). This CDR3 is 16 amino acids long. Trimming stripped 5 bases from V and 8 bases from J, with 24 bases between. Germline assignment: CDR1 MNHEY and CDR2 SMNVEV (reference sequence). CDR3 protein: CASSPGVPQPPRGYTF. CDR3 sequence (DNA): TGTGCCAGCAGTCCGGGGGTCCCACAGCCCCCACGAGGCTACACCTTC.

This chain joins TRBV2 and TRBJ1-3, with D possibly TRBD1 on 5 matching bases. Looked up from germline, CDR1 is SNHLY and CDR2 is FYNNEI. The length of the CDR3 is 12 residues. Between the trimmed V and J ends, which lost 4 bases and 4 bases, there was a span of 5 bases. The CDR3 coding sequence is TGTGCCAGCAGTGGGACAGGAAACACCATATATTTT. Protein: CASSGTGNTIYF.

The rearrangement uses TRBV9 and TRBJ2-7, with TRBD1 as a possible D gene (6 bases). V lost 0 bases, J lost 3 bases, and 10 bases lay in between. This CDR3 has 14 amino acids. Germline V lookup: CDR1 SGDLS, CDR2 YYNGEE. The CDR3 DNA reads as TGTGCCAGCAGCGTAGTGAGAGGGGGCTACGAGCAGTACTTC. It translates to CASSVVRGGYEQYF.

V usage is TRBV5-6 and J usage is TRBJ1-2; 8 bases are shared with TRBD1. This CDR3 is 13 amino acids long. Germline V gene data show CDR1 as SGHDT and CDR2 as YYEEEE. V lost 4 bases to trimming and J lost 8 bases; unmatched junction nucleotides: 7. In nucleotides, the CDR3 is TGTGCCAGCAGCCGGGGCAGGGGGCAAGGCTACACCTTC. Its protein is CASSRGRGQGYTF.

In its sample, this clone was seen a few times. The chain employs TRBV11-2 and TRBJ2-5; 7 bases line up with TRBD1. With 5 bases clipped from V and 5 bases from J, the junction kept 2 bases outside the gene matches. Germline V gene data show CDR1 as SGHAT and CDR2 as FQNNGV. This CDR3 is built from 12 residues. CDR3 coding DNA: TGTGCCAGCAGCAGGGGGCGGGAGACCCAGTACTTC. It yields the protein CASSRGRETQYF.

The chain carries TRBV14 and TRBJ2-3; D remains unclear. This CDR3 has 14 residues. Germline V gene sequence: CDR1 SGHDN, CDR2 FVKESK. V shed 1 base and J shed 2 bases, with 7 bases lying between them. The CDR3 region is CASSQVQITDTQYF. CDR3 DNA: TGTGCCAGCAGCCAAGTTCAGATCACAGATACGCAGTATTTT.

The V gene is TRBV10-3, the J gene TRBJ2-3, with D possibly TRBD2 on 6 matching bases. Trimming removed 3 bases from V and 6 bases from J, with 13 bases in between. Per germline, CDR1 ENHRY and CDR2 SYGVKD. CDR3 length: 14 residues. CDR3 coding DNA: TGTGCCATCAGTGAATCCCGGGGGTGGGATACGCAGTATTTT. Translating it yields CAISESRGWDTQYF.

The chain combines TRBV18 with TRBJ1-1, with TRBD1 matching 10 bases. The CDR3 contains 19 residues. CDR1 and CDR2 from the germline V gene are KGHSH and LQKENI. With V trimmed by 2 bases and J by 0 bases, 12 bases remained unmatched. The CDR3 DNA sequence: TGTGCCAGCTCACCAGTGGGACAGGGGCTTCTCGGCATGAACACTGAAGCTTTCTTT. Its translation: CASSPVGQGLLGMNTEAFF.

The CDR3 nucleotides are TGTGCCAGCAAGGGGGGGTATCCGGCGGAGACCCAGTACTTC. Encoded protein: CASKGGYPAETQYF. The rearrangement joins TRBV2 to TRBJ2-5; a possible D gene is TRBD2 (7 bases). Germline CDR1 SNHLY, CDR2 FYNNEI. The CDR3 consists of 14 residues. The V and J ends lost 7 bases and 5 bases respectively, with 17 bases between them.

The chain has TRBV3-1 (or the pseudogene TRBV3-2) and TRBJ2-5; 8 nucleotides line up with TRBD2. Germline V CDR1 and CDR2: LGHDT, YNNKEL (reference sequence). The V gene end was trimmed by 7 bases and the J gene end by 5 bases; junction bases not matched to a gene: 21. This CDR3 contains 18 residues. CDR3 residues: CASNTPGTRASRVETQYF. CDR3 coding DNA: TGTGCCAGCAACACCCCCGGGACTAGGGCCTCCAGGGTGGAGACCCAGTACTTC.

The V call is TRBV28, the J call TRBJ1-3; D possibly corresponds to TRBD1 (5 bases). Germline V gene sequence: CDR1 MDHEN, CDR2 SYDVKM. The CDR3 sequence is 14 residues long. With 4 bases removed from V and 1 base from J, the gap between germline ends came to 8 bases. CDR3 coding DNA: TGTGCCAGCAGTTCCCAGGGATCTGGAAACACCATATATTTT. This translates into CASSSQGSGNTIYF. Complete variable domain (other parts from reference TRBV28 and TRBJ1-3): DVKVTQSSRYLVKRTGEKVFLECVQDMDHENMFWYRQDPGLGLRLIYFSYDVKMKEKGDIPEGYSVSREKKERFSLILESASTNQTSMYLCASSSQGSGNTIYFGEGSWLTVV.

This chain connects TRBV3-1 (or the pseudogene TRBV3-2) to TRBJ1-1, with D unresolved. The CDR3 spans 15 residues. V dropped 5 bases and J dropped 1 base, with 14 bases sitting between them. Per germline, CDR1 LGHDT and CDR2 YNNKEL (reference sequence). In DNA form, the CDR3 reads TGTGCCAGCAGCGCCCAAGGCGACTGGAACACTGAAGCTTTCTTT. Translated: CASSAQGDWNTEAFF.